The rows below give T cell receptor beta chains drawn from one sample of a study of cytomegalovirus exposure and HLA in healthy donors. TCRdb's copy holds only in-frame clones and misses some; the assay was immunoSEQ multiplex PCR. This sample has approximately 150,000 clones; 80% to 85% occur once, and the top ten carry roughly 4%. The sequencing input was PBMCs. Receptors originate from a man in his forties or fifties in good health and CMV-seropositive. Both conserved end residues are part of each CDR3. D genes are given only for firm matches. Some rows mark clone size as missing; the rest say once, few, many or name a class of expanded clone.

TRBJ2-5 | - | TRBD2 | TRBV5-1 | CASSLGVAGGQETQYF | TGCGCCAGCAGCTTGGGAGTGGCGGGAGGGCAAGAGACCCAGTACTTC
TRBJ2-4 | - | TRBD2 | TRBV28 | CASTPGGAKNIQYF | TGTGCCAGCACCCCCGGGGGGGCCAAAAACATTCAGTACTTC
TRBJ2-7 | - | TRBD2 | TRBV6-5 | CASSYRLASYEQYF | TGTGCCAGCAGTTACAGACTAGCCTCCTACGAGCAGTACTTC
TRBJ1-1 | - | TRBD1 | TRBV7-3 | CASSPRQGTEAFF | TGTGCCAGCAGCCCACGACAGGGCACTGAAGCTTTCTTT
TRBJ2-1 | - | - | TRBV5-1 | CASSPSAGNEQFF | TGCGCCAGCAGCCCTTCGGCAGGGAATGAGCAGTTCTTC
TRBJ2-7 | once | TRBD2 | TRBV28 | CASSLVAGGSYEQYF | TGTGCCAGCAGTTTAGTAGCGGGAGGATCTTACGAGCAGTACTTC
TRBJ2-1 | - | - | TRBV4-1 | CASSYREYRDYYNEQFF | TGCGCCAGCAGCTACAGGGAATACCGGGACTACTACAATGAGCAGTTCTTC
TRBJ2-1 | once | TRBD2 | TRBV7-9 | CSSSPLTLAGAGNEQFF | TGTTCCAGCAGCCCACTAACACTAGCGGGGGCGGGCAATGAGCAGTTCTTC
TRBJ1-5 | - | - | TRBV2 | CASKELSNQPQHF | TGTGCCAGCAAGGAGTTAAGCAATCAGCCCCAGCATTTT
TRBJ2-5 | - | - | TRBV10-3 | CAISESTEETQYF | TGTGCCATCAGTGAGTCGACTGAAGAGACCCAGTACTTC
TRBJ2-2 | few | TRBD1 | TRBV2 | CASTWDRESTGELFF | TGTGCCAGCACATGGGACAGGGAAAGCACCGGGGAGCTGTTTTTT
TRBJ2-7 | - | - | TRBV7-9 | CASSFGGINYEQYF | TGTGCCAGCAGCTTTGGCGGAATCAACTACGAGCAGTACTTC
TRBJ2-7 | - | - | TRBV15 | CATSRDRDRRYEQYF | TGTGCCACCAGCAGAGATCGCGACAGACGGTACGAGCAGTACTTC
TRBJ1-2 | - | - | TRBV2 | CATPGRRSQSDGYTF | TGTGCCACCCCGGGAAGACGGAGCCAATCTGATGGCTACACCTTC
TRBJ2-3 | few | - | TRBV7-9 | CASSFPGGTDTQYF | TGTGCCAGCAGCTTCCCAGGGGGCACAGATACGCAGTATTTT
TRBJ2-1 | few | - | TRBV5-1 | CASSLTDISYNEQFF | TGCGCCAGCAGCCTAACGGACATATCCTACAATGAGCAGTTCTTC
TRBJ1-1 | - | - | TRBV7-9 | CASSLSSGHTEAFF | TGTGCCAGCAGCTTAAGTTCAGGCCACACTGAAGCTTTCTTT
TRBJ2-1 | - | TRBD2 | TRBV5-1 | CASSLLAGGTYNEQFF | TGCGCCAGCAGCCTGCTAGCGGGGGGGACCTACAATGAGCAGTTCTTC
TRBJ1-2 | - | TRBD1 | TRBV5-5 | CASSLQGQDYGYTF | TGTGCCAGCAGCTTACAGGGGCAAGACTATGGCTACACCTTC
TRBJ2-1 | - | TRBD1 | TRBV5-5 | CASSDRDRGHNEQFF | TGTGCCAGCAGCGACCGGGACAGGGGCCACAATGAGCAGTTCTTC
TRBJ2-4 | - | TRBD1 | TRBV15 | CATSDAPGTGLNIQYF | TGTGCCACCAGCGACGCGCCCGGGACAGGGTTAAACATTCAGTACTTC
TRBJ1-5 | few | TRBD1 | TRBV28 | CASSSQGQGYQPQHF | TGTGCCAGCAGCAGCCAGGGACAGGGGTATCAGCCCCAGCATTTT
TRBJ1-4 | - | - | TRBV12-2 | CASRKRTGGCRWYEKLFF | TGTGCAAGTCGCAAACGAACAGGGGGATGCCGATGGTATGAAAAACTGTTTTTT